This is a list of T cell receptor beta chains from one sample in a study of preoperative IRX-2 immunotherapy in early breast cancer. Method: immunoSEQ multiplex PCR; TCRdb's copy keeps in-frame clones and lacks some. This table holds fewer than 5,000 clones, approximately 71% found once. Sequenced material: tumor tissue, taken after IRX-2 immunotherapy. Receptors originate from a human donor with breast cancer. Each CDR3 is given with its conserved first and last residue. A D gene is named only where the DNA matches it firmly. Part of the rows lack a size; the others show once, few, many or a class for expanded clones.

CDR3: CSVDKMSTDTQYF
DNA: TGCAGCGTTGATAAGATGAGCACAGATACGCAGTATTTT
size: NA
J: TRBJ2-3
V: TRBV29-1
D: NA

CDR3: CASTPGGRETQYF
DNA: TGTGCCAGCACCCCAGGGGGGCGGGAGACCCAGTACTTC
size: NA
J: TRBJ2-5
V: TRBV6-8
D: NA

CDR3: CASSPGTSGNNEQFF
DNA: TGTGCCAGCAGCCCCGGGACTAGCGGCAACAATGAGCAGTTCTTC
size: NA
J: TRBJ2-1
V: TRBV7-6
D: TRBD2

CDR3: CASSESDGRIYEQYF
DNA: TGTGCCAGTAGTGAGTCGGACGGAAGGATTTACGAGCAGTACTTC
size: NA
J: TRBJ2-7
V: TRBV19
D: NA

CDR3: CASSSLPGSTDTQYF
DNA: TGTGCCAGTAGTTCACTCCCGGGTAGCACAGATACGCAGTATTTT
size: few
J: TRBJ2-3
V: TRBV19
D: NA

CDR3: CASRRPGRTIYNEQFF
DNA: TGTGCCAGCAGACGGCCGGGACGGACTATTTACAATGAGCAGTTCTTC
size: NA
J: TRBJ2-1
V: TRBV28
D: NA

CDR3: CATSRVSQGLGETQYF
DNA: TGTGCCACCAGCAGAGTGAGTCAGGGCCTAGGGGAGACCCAGTACTTC
size: NA
J: TRBJ2-5
V: TRBV15
D: NA

CDR3: CAISESVYRVGYGYTF
DNA: TGTGCCATCAGTGAGTCGGTATACAGGGTCGGCTATGGCTACACCTTC
size: NA
J: TRBJ1-2
V: TRBV10-3
D: NA

CDR3: CASSDLAGGFNEQFF
DNA: TGTGCCAGCAGTGACCTAGCGGGAGGCTTCAATGAGCAGTTCTTC
size: NA
J: TRBJ2-1
V: TRBV25-1
D: TRBD2

CDR3: CASSGGKLGNQPQHF
DNA: TGTGCCAGTAGCGGTGGGAAATTGGGCAATCAGCCCCAGCATTTT
size: NA
J: TRBJ1-5
V: TRBV19
D: NA

CDR3: CASSYADRANEKLFF
DNA: TGTGCCAGCAGTTACGCCGACAGGGCTAATGAAAAACTGTTTTTT
size: NA
J: TRBJ1-4
V: TRBV6-8
D: TRBD1

CDR3: CASSHISGPWEQYF
DNA: TGTGCCAGCAGCCACATTAGCGGCCCTTGGGAGCAGTACTTC
size: medium-sized
J: TRBJ2-7
V: TRBV11-3
D: NA

CDR3: CASTMPRQVVSEQFF
DNA: TGTGCCAGTACCATGCCCCGGCAGGTGGTGAGTGAGCAGTTCTTC
size: large
J: TRBJ2-1
V: TRBV19
D: NA

CDR3: CASRPAVGTLNYGYTF
DNA: TGTGCCAGCAGGCCCGCTGTAGGGACCCTTAACTATGGCTACACCTTC
size: few
J: TRBJ1-2
V: TRBV28
D: NA

CDR3: CASRLPARRGVGTYEQYF
DNA: TGTGCAAGTCGCTTACCCGCCCGTAGGGGGGTTGGGACCTACGAGCAGTACTTC
size: NA
J: TRBJ2-7
V: TRBV7-7
D: NA

CDR3: CSVDVTGGHEQYF
DNA: TGCAGCGTTGACGTTACAGGGGGCCACGAGCAGTACTTC
size: few
J: TRBJ2-7
V: TRBV29-1
D: TRBD1

CDR3: CASSPIARRQNTEAFF
DNA: TGTGCCAGCTCACCTATCGCTCGACGGCAGAACACTGAAGCTTTCTTT
size: large
J: TRBJ1-1
V: TRBV18
D: NA

CDR3: CASRTSGRVGELFF
DNA: TGTGCCAGTAGGACTAGCGGGAGAGTCGGGGAGCTGTTTTTT
size: NA
J: TRBJ2-2
V: TRBV19
D: TRBD2

CDR3: CAWTTGTGNTIYF
DNA: TGTGCCTGGACTACGGGTACTGGAAACACCATATATTTT
size: NA
J: TRBJ1-3
V: TRBV30
D: NA

CDR3: CASRGLAGAHEQFF
DNA: TGTGCCAGCAGGGGACTAGCGGGAGCCCATGAGCAGTTCTTC
size: large
J: TRBJ2-1
V: TRBV11-3
D: TRBD2

CDR3: CASRWAAAYNEQFF
DNA: TGTGCCAGCAGATGGGCGGCGGCCTACAATGAGCAGTTCTTC
size: NA
J: TRBJ2-1
V: TRBV11-3
D: NA

CDR3: CASSLDRVAGDIQYF
DNA: TGTGCCAGCAGCTTGGACAGGGTTGCGGGAGACATTCAGTACTTC
size: few
J: TRBJ2-4
V: TRBV11-3
D: NA

CDR3: CASPPSGSRSYEQYF
DNA: TGTGCCAGCCCCCCTAGCGGGAGCAGATCCTACGAGCAGTACTTC
size: NA
J: TRBJ2-7
V: TRBV28
D: TRBD2

CDR3: CAWSVGSGSGDTQYF
DNA: TGTGCCTGGAGTGTGGGGAGCGGGAGTGGTGATACGCAGTATTTT
size: NA
J: TRBJ2-3
V: TRBV30
D: TRBD2

CDR3: CSAKTGGVLSYEQYF
DNA: TGCAGCGCAAAGACAGGGGGGGTCCTCTCCTACGAGCAGTACTTC
size: NA
J: TRBJ2-7
V: TRBV29-1
D: TRBD1

CDR3: CASSQQGANTGELFF
DNA: TGTGCCAGCAGTCAACAGGGGGCCAACACCGGGGAGCTGTTTTTT
size: few
J: TRBJ2-2
V: TRBV6-8
D: TRBD1

CDR3: CASSSQGTGANVLTF
DNA: TGTGCCAGTAGTAGTCAGGGAACTGGGGCCAACGTCCTGACTTTC
size: NA
J: TRBJ2-6
V: TRBV19
D: NA

CDR3: CASSQELSHSNQPQHF
DNA: TGCGCCAGCAGCCAAGAACTCTCACATAGCAATCAGCCCCAGCATTTT
size: NA
J: TRBJ1-5
V: TRBV23-1
D: NA

CDR3: CASSDYQGRRYEQYF
DNA: TGTGCCAGCAGCGATTATCAAGGAAGGAGATACGAGCAGTACTTC
size: NA
J: TRBJ2-7
V: TRBV6-8
D: NA

CDR3: CASGTGDSGANVLTF
DNA: TGTGCCAGTGGGACAGGGGACTCTGGGGCCAACGTCCTGACTTTC
size: hyperexpanded
J: TRBJ2-6
V: TRBV19
D: TRBD1

CDR3: CASSQGLPSRGYTF
DNA: TGTGCCAGCAGCCAGGGTTTACCCTCTCGTGGCTACACCTTC
size: NA
J: TRBJ1-2
V: TRBV6-8
D: NA

CDR3: CASSYEAGYDEQYF
DNA: TGTGCCAGCAGTTACGAGGCGGGATACGACGAGCAGTACTTC
size: once
J: TRBJ2-7
V: TRBV6-8
D: NA

CDR3: CATSESTGVETQYF
DNA: TGTGCCACCAGTGAAAGTACAGGGGTTGAGACCCAGTACTTC
size: once
J: TRBJ2-5
V: TRBV27
D: TRBD1

CDR3: CASSPRPGKETQYF
DNA: TGTGCCAGCAGCCCTAGACCGGGCAAGGAGACCCAGTACTTC
size: NA
J: TRBJ2-5
V: TRBV11-3
D: NA

CDR3: CASSLTSGIYNEQFF
DNA: TGTGCCAGCAGCCTGACTAGCGGGATCTACAATGAGCAGTTCTTC
size: NA
J: TRBJ2-1
V: TRBV6-8
D: TRBD2

CDR3: CASSQWRDTEAFF
DNA: TGTGCCAGCAGCCAGTGGCGGGACACTGAAGCTTTCTTT
size: few
J: TRBJ1-1
V: TRBV6-8
D: NA

CDR3: CAWSLGQGADGYTF
DNA: TGTGCCTGGAGCCTCGGACAGGGGGCGGATGGCTACACCTTC
size: NA
J: TRBJ1-2
V: TRBV30
D: TRBD1

CDR3: CASSPPPQTHTGELFF
DNA: TGTGCCAGCTCACCTCCACCCCAGACCCACACCGGGGAGCTGTTTTTT
size: NA
J: TRBJ2-2
V: TRBV18
D: NA

CDR3: CASQKHQGFDTEAFF
DNA: TGTGCCAGCCAAAAACACCAGGGGTTCGACACTGAAGCTTTCTTT
size: NA
J: TRBJ1-1
V: TRBV6-8
D: NA

CDR3: CASSLAGQGRHEQYF
DNA: TGTGCCAGCAGTCTAGCTGGACAGGGTCGCCACGAGCAGTACTTC
size: NA
J: TRBJ2-7
V: TRBV28
D: TRBD1

CDR3: CASSEAGGGKNIQYF
DNA: TGTGCCAGCAGTGAAGCGGGAGGGGGGAAAAACATTCAGTACTTC
size: NA
J: TRBJ2-4
V: TRBV28
D: TRBD2

CDR3: CASSGKTSNYGYTF
DNA: TGTGCCAGTTCGGGGAAGACCTCTAACTATGGCTACACCTTC
size: NA
J: TRBJ1-2
V: TRBV6-7
D: NA

CDR3: CASSFRLVGSGTEQYF
DNA: TGTGCCAGCAGCTTCCGTCTCGTTGGTAGCGGGACCGAGCAGTACTTC
size: few
J: TRBJ2-7
V: TRBV11-3
D: TRBD2

CDR3: CASSINFGTFYEQYF
DNA: TGTGCCAGTAGTATAAATTTCGGGACATTCTACGAGCAGTACTTC
size: few
J: TRBJ2-7
V: TRBV19
D: NA

CDR3: CASSPRTGYNEQFF
DNA: TGTGCCAGCAGCCCACGGACAGGGTACAATGAGCAGTTCTTC
size: NA
J: TRBJ2-1
V: TRBV7-8
D: TRBD1

CDR3: CASTSRTGGWIGELFF
DNA: TGCGCCAGCACCTCAAGGACAGGGGGTTGGATCGGGGAGCTGTTTTTT
size: NA
J: TRBJ2-2
V: TRBV5-1
D: TRBD1

CDR3: CASSRSGQYQETQYF
DNA: TGTGCCAGCAGCCGTTCGGGTCAGTACCAAGAGACCCAGTACTTC
size: NA
J: TRBJ2-5
V: TRBV11-3
D: NA

CDR3: CASSLGQGAGETQYF
DNA: TGTGCCAGCAGCTTGGGACAGGGGGCGGGAGAGACCCAGTACTTC
size: few
J: TRBJ2-5
V: TRBV11-3
D: TRBD1

CDR3: CASSITSGIYEQYF
DNA: TGTGCCAGTAGTATAACTAGCGGGATCTACGAGCAGTACTTC
size: NA
J: TRBJ2-7
V: TRBV19
D: TRBD2

CDR3: CASTDWTSPSREQFF
DNA: TGTGCCAGCACCGACTGGACTAGCCCATCGCGGGAGCAGTTCTTC
size: NA
J: TRBJ2-1
V: TRBV19
D: TRBD2

CDR3: CASTRREASGANVLTF
DNA: TGTGCCAGTACTCGAAGGGAGGCCTCTGGGGCCAACGTCCTGACTTTC
size: few
J: TRBJ2-6
V: TRBV19
D: NA

CDR3: CASSGKAAGANVLTF
DNA: TGTGCCTCCTCGGGCAAGGCGGCCGGGGCCAACGTCCTGACTTTC
size: few
J: TRBJ2-6
V: TRBV30
D: NA

CDR3: CASSPRAASGANVLTF
DNA: TGTGCCAGTAGTCCCCGGGCAGCCTCTGGGGCCAACGTCCTGACTTTC
size: NA
J: TRBJ2-6
V: TRBV19
D: NA